This T cell receptor (beta chain) was obtained from a study of a mutant IDH1 vaccine in newly diagnosed glioma. Study in general: Sex distribution of treated patients was roughly 60% male and about 38% female; mean age was around 40 years. Beforehand, treatment had been radiotherapy, temozolomide, or both; the majority received both. Study observations and caveats: Of all patients, 93.3% showed vaccine-induced immune responses. Among top peripheral T cell clonotypes, changes seemed unrelated to pseudoprogression.

Time point of the sample: baseline, week 1 (first vaccination visit). The treatment denotes: pre-vaccination baseline after standard-of-care therapy. Comment on this clone: Its antigen is unknown.

Germline-derived CDR1 and CDR2 are LGHNA and YNFKEQ. The CDR3 totals 16 residues. V gave up 0 bases and J gave up 0 bases, with 12 bases separating them. The data were produced by immunoSEQ multiplex PCR, yet TCRdb's version contains in-frame clones alone and is incomplete. The repertoire holds 92,000 or so clones, approximately 80% seen once, with about 5.3% in the top ten. The sequencing here drew on PBMCs, taken from a glioma patient treated with radiotherapy, temozolomide or both. The chain recombines TRBV4-2 with TRBJ2-7, with D possibly being TRBD1 (6 bases). The TCR sequence derives from a man aged 35-49 years with glioma. Some clones in this sample may be carry-over from other donors' samples. CDR3 sequence reads: CASSQDWRTVSYEQYF. CDR3 DNA sequence: TGTGCCAGCAGCCAAGATTGGAGGACAGTCTCCTACGAGCAGTACTTC.